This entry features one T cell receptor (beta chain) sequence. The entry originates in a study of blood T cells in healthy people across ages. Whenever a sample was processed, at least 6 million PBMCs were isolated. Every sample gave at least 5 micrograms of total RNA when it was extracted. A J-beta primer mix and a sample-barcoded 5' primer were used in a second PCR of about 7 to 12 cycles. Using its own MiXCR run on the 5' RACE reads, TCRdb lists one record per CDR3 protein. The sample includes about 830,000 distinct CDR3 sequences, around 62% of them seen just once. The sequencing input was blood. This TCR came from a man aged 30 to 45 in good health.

The CDR3 protein is CASSQVGGPSSYNEQFF. As DNA, the CDR3 is TGCGCCAGCAGCCAAGTAGGGGGCCCGAGCTCCTACAATGAGCAGTTCTTC. The rearrangement uses TRBV4-3 and TRBJ2-1, with 7 bases that match TRBD1. V was clipped by 1 base and J by 0 bases; unmatched bases: 6. This CDR3 is built from 17 residues. CDR1 is LGHNA, CDR2 YSLEER, per germline.